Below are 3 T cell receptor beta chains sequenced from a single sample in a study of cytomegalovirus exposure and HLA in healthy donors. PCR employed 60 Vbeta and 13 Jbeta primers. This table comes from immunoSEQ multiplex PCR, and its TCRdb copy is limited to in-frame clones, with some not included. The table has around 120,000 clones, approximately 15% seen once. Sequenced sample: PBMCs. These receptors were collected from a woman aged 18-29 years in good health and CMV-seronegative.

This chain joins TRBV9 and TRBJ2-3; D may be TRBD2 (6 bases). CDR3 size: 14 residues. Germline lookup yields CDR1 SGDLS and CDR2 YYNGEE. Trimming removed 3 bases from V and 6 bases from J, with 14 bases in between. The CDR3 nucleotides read TGTGCCAGCAGCGAGGGGAGCGGGTGGGATACGCAGTATTTT. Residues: CASSEGSGWDTQYF.

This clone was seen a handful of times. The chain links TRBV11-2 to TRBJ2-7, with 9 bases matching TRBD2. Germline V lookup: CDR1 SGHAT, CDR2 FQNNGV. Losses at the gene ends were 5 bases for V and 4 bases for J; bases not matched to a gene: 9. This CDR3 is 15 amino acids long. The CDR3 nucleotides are TGTGCCAGCAGCGAAATAGCGGGAGTTAGTTACGAGCAGTACTTC. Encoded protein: CASSEIAGVSYEQYF.

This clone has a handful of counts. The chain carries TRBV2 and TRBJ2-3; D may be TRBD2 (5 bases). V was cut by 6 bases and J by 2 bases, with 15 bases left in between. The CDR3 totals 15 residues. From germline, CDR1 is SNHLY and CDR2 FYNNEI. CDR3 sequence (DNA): TGTGCCAGCAGCGGGCTGCGGGCCAACACAGATACGCAGTATTTT. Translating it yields CASSGLRANTDTQYF.